This T cell receptor (beta chain) stems from a study of T-cell memory formation after mild COVID-19. This clonotype was seen a handful of times. This CDR3 has 13 amino acids. The V and J ends lost 2 bases and 4 bases respectively, with 9 bases between them. Germline lookup yields CDR1 SGHDT and CDR2 YYEEEE. TCRdb analysed the 5' RACE reads with MiXCR anew, one entry per CDR3 protein. The table records 90,000 to 120,000 distinct CDR3 sequences, under 15% of them present only once. This TCR came from a man in his late teens or twenties who had mild COVID-19 (a few samples of this study predate the infection). Cell type and time point are not known. Sequencing was done on a sample of PBMCs or a T cell subset sorted from them (not recorded which). The V call is TRBV5-6, the J call TRBJ1-1; the D is unclear. The CDR3 region is CASSFRGSTEAFF. In DNA, the CDR3 is TGTGCCAGCAGCTTCCGAGGGAGCACTGAAGCTTTCTTT. The full variable domain, in which reference TRBV5-6 and TRBJ1-1 provide the parts outside the CDR3, is DAGVTQSPTHLIKTRGQQVTLRCSPKSGHDTVSWYQQALGQGPQFIFQYYEEEERQRGNFPDRFSGHQFPNYSSELNVNALLLGDSALYLCASSFRGSTEAFFGQGTRLTVV.